This T cell receptor beta chain was sequenced in a study of T cell changes during pregnancy in multiple sclerosis. The CDR3 loop spans 13 amino acids. CDR1 and CDR2 (germline): MNHEY, SMNVEV (reference sequence). Trimming took 3 bases from V and 6 from J, leaving 12 bases between them. Generated by immunoSEQ multiplex PCR, the TCRdb table keeps only in-frame clones and is missing some. The data show more than 25,000 clones, about 89% seen once. The sequencing here drew on CD8+ T cells from peripheral blood mononuclear cells, taken before pregnancy. The receptor's source is a female donor with multiple sclerosis, enrolled in a pregnancy study. The chain has TRBV27 and TRBJ2-7, with TRBD1 as a possible D gene (5 bases). The DNA for the CDR3 is TGTGCCAGCAGTTTCCAAGGGGCCGGCGAGCAGTACTTC. Translated, it gives CASSFQGAGEQYF.